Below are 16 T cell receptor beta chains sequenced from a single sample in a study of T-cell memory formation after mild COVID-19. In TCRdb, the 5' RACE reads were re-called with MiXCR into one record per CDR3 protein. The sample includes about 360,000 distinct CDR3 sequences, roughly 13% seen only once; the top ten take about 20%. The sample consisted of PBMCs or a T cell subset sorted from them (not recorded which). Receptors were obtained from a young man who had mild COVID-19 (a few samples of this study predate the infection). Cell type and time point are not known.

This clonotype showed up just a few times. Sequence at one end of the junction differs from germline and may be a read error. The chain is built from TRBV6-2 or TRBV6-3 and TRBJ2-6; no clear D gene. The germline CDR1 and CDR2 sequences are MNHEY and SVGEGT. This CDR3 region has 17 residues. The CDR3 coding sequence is TGTGCCAGCAGTTACACAGTCTACTCCTCTAGGGCCAACGTCCTGACTTTC. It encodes CASSYTVYSSRANVLTF.

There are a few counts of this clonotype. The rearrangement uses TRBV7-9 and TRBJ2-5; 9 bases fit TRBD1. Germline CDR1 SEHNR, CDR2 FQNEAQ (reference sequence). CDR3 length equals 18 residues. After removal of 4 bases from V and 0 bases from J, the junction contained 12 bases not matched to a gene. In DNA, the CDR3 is TGTGCCAGCAGCTCCCGGGACAGGGTAACTCTCGACCAAGAGACCCAGTACTTC. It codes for CASSSRDRVTLDQETQYF. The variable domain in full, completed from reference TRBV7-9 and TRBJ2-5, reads DTGVSQNPRHKITKRGQNVTFRCDPISEHNRLYWYRQTLGQGPEFLTYFQNEAQLEKSRLLSDRFSAERPKGSFSTLEIQRTEQGDSAMYLCASSSRDRVTLDQETQYFGPGTRLLVL.

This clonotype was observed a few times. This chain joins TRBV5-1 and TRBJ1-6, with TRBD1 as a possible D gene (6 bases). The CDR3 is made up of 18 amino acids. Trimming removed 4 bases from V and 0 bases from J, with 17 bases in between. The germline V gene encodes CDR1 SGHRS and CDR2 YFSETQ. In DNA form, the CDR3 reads TGCGCCAGCAGCCTACGCGCTAACAGGGACTCCTATAATTCACCCCTCCACTTT. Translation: CASSLRANRDSYNSPLHF.

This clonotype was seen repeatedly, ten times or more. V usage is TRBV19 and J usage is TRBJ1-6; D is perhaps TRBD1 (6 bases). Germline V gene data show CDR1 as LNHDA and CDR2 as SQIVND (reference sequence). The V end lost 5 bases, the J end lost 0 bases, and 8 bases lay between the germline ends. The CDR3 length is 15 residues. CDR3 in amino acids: CASSEDSSYNSPLHF. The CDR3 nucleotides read TGTGCCAGTAGTGAGGACAGCTCCTATAATTCACCCCTCCACTTT.

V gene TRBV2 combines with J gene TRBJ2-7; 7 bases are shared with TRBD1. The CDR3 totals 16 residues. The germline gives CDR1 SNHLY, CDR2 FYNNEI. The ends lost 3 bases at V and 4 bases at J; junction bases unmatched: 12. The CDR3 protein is CASSDLVWDRKYEQYF. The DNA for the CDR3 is TGTGCCAGCAGTGACCTCGTTTGGGACAGAAAATACGAGCAGTACTTC.

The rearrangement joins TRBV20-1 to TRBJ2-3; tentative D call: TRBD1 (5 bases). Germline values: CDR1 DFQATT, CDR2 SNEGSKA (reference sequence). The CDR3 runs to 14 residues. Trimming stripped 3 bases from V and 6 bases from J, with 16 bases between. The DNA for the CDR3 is TGCAGTGCTAGTTTGGCTACAGGATTTGATACGCAGTATTTT. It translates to CSASLATGFDTQYF.

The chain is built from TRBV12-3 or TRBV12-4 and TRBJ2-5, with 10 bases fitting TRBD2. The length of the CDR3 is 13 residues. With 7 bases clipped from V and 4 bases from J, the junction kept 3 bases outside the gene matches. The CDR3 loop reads CASISSGGETQYF. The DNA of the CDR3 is TGTGCCAGCATATCTAGCGGGGGAGAGACCCAGTACTTC.

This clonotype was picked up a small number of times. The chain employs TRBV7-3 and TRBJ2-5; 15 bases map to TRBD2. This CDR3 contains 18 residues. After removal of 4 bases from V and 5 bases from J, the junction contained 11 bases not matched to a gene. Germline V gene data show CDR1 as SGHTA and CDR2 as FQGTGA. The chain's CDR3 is CASSSTARTSGGEETQYF. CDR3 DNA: TGTGCCAGCAGCTCCACCGCCCGGACTAGCGGGGGGGAGGAGACCCAGTACTTC.

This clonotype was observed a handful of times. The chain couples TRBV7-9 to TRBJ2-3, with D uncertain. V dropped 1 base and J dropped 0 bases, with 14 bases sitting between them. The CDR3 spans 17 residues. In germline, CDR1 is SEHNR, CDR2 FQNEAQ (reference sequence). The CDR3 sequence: CASSLGRSRPSTDTQYF. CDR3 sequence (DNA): TGTGCCAGCAGCTTAGGACGGTCACGGCCTAGCACAGATACGCAGTATTTT.

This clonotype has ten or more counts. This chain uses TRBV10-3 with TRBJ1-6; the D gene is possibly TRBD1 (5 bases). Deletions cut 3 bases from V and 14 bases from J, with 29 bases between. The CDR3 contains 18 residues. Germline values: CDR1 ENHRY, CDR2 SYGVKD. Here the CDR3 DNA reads TGTGCCATCAGTGACCCGACAGCTACCCTAATTCCCAATTCGGCCCTCCACTTT. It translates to CAISDPTATLIPNSALHF.

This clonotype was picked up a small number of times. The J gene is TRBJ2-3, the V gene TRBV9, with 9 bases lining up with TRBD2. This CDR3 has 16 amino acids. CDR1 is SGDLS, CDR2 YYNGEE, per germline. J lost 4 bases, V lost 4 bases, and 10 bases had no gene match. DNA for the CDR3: TGTGCCAGCAGCCCTACTTCAAGCGGGGGGCCAGATACGCAGTATTTT. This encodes CASSPTSSGGPDTQYF.

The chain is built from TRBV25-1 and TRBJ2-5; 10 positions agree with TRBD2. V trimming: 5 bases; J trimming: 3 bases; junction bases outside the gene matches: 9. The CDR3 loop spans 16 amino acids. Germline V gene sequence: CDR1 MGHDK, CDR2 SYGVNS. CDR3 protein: CASSKLGSGGEETQYF. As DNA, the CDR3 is TGTGCCAGCAGTAAGCTGGGGAGCGGGGGGGAAGAGACCCAGTACTTC.

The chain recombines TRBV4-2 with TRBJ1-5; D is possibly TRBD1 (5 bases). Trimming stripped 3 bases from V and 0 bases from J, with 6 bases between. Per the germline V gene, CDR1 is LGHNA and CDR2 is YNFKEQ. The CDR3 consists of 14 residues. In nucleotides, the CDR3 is TGTGCCAGCAGCCAGGGGACTAGCAATCAGCCCCAGCATTTT. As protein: CASSQGTSNQPQHF.

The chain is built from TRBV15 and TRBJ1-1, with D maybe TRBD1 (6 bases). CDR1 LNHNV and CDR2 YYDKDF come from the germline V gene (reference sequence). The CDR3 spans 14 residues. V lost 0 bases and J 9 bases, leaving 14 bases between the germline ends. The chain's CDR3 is CATSRDRGGGKAFF. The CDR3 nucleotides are TGTGCCACCAGCAGAGATCGGGGAGGGGGGAAAGCTTTCTTT.

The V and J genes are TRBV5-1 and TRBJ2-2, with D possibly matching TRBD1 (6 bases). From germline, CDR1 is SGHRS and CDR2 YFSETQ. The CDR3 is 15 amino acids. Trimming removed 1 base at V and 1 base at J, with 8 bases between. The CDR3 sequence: CASSLWTENTGELFF. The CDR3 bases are TGCGCCAGCAGCTTGTGGACAGAGAACACCGGGGAGCTGTTTTTT.

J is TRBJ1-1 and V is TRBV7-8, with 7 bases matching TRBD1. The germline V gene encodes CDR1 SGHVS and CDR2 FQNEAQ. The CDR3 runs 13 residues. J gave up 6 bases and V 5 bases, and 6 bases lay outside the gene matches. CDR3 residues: CASSVDRAAEAFF. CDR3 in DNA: TGTGCCAGCAGCGTTGACAGGGCCGCTGAAGCTTTCTTT.